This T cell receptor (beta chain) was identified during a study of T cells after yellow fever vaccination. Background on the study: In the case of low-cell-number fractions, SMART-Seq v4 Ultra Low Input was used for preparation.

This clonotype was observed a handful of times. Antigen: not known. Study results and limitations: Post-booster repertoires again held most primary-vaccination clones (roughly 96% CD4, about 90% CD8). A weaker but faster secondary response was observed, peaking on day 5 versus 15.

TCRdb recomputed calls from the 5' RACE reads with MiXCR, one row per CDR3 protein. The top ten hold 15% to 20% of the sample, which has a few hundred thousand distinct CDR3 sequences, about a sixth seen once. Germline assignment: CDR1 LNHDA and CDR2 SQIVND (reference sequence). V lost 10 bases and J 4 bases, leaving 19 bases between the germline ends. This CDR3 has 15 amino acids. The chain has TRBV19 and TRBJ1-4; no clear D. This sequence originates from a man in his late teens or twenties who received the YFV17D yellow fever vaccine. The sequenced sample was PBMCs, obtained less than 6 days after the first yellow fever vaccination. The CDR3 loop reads CATGPGSFLNEKLFF. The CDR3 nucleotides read TGTGCCACCGGGCCTGGGAGTTTCCTTAATGAAAAACTGTTTTTT.